The clone carrying this T cell receptor beta chain was observed a handful of times. Its antigen is not identified. CDR3 length: 16 residues. Trimming shortened V by 2 bases and J by 5 bases, and 21 bases separated the two germline ends. The V gene's germline CDR1 is GTSNPN and CDR2 SVGIG (reference sequence). By way of CD45RO/CCR7/CD25/CD127/CD95/CD27, the CD4+ regulatory, stem cell-like memory, central memory and naive cells were sorted. This sample is part of a study of beta chain features in type 1 diabetes. The wider study: Cells sorted and examined across all samples totaled approximately 100,000,000. Whole-study findings and limits: A PCR bias possibly favoring shorter templates would apply equally to patients and controls. Across all four CD4+ subsets, people with type 1 diabetes showed modestly shorter TCRB CDR3s.

Isolated RNA was reverse transcribed in full, so expressed TCRB transcripts were sequenced. Measured with immunoSEQ multiplex PCR; TCRdb has only the in-frame clones, and not every one. The data show about 180,000 clones, with approximately 8.4% seen just once and approximately 0.5% held by the top ten. The sequence was collected from a man in his late teens or twenties with type 1 diabetes. This rearrangement joins TRBV30 to TRBJ2-5; perhaps TRBD1 as D (6 bases). The material sequenced was central memory CD4+ T cells from blood. CDR3 protein: CAWSIGAGRGWETQYF. CDR3 DNA: TGTGCCTGGAGTATAGGGGCGGGCAGGGGTTGGGAGACCCAGTACTTC. The full variable domain, with the rest looked up from reference TRBV30 and TRBJ2-5, is SQTIHQWPATLVQPVGSPLSLECTVEGTSNPNLYWYRQAAGRGLQLLFYSVGIGQISSEVPQNLSASRPQDRQFILSSKKLLLSDSGFYLCAWSIGAGRGWETQYFGPGTRLLVL.